Reported below is one TCR beta chain. These data originate in a study of blood T cell repertoires in COVID-19. At the level of the study: Whether acute or convalescent, the COVID-19 samples came from the United States, Italy and Spain. Sample material is recorded as cDNA or gDNA derived from T cells, B-cell-depleted T cells, or PBMCs.

The data were produced by immunoSEQ multiplex PCR, yet TCRdb's version contains in-frame clones alone and is incomplete. The sample has some 520,000 clones; about 91% are singletons. What was sequenced was peripheral blood. The source of this sequence is a man in his late teens or twenties with COVID-19, enrolled during active disease.

CDR3 sequence reads: CASSLRVGRWETQYF. Written as DNA, the CDR3 is TGTGCCAGCAGTTTAAGAGTCGGGAGATGGGAGACCCAGTACTTC. The rearrangement uses TRBV28 and TRBJ2-5, with D maybe TRBD2 (6 bases). Trimming removed 2 bases from V and 5 bases from J, with 15 bases in between. In germline, CDR1 is MDHEN, CDR2 SYDVKM. The CDR3 totals 15 residues.